These T cell receptor beta chains were read from a single sample in a study of human T cells and chemical hapten exposure. TCRdb independently ran MiXCR on the RACE reads; one entry per CDR3 protein. The sample yields about 350,000 distinct CDR3 sequences, over 5% seen once. This specimen consisted of whole blood, obtained in connection with sensitization to the hapten diphenylcyclopropenone (DPC). These receptors came from a woman aged 18-29 years with alopecia areata. Some clones in this sample may be carry-over from other donors' samples. Both conserved end residues are part of each CDR3. A D gene is named only where the DNA matches it firmly. A row's size may be missing; if present it is once, few, many or a size class.

DNA: TGTGCCAGCAGTCTCAGCCAGGGTGCTGATTCACCCCTCCACTTT
CDR3: CASSLSQGADSPLHF
J: TRBJ1-6
V: TRBV6-1
size: NA
D: NA

DNA: TGTGCCAGCAGTCCGAAACTTGGGTCCTTCCATAGCAATCAGCCCCAGCATTTT
CDR3: CASSPKLGSFHSNQPQHF
J: TRBJ1-5
V: TRBV12-3/TRBV12-4
size: NA
D: NA

DNA: TGCGCCAGCAGCCAAGCCCCCGCTAGCGGACTCACAGATACGCAGTATTTT
CDR3: CASSQAPASGLTDTQYF
J: TRBJ2-3
V: TRBV4-3
size: few
D: TRBD2

DNA: TGTGCCAGCAGCTTAGATCGGGGAGCCGGGACAGATACGCAGTATTTT
CDR3: CASSLDRGAGTDTQYF
J: TRBJ2-3
V: TRBV11-2
size: few
D: NA

DNA: TGTGCCAGCCACGCTAATGAAGGGGGGACTGCCGGCTACACCTTC
CDR3: CASHANEGGTAGYTF
J: TRBJ1-2
V: TRBV18
size: many
D: NA

DNA: TGTGCCAGCAGTTCCCCCCTGCGGGATACGCAGTATTTT
CDR3: CASSSPLRDTQYF
J: TRBJ2-3
V: TRBV12-3/TRBV12-4
size: few
D: NA

DNA: TGTGCCAGCACTATGGGACAGGGGCAAAATTACTTC
CDR3: CASTMGQGQNYF
J: TRBJ2-7
V: TRBV28
size: many
D: TRBD1

DNA: TGTGCCAGCAGCCTGAACCGGGACATCCTTGGCGAGCAGTACTTC
CDR3: CASSLNRDILGEQYF
J: TRBJ2-7
V: TRBV11-1
size: NA
D: NA

DNA: TGTGCCAGCAGCCAAGTGGGGGCCCCGGACCCGATGGCCTACTCAGGGTCTTCCTACGAGCAGTACTTC
CDR3: CASSQVGAPDPMAYSGSSYEQYF
J: TRBJ2-7
V: TRBV4-2
size: few
D: NA

DNA: TGTGCCAGCAGCTTATTACAAGCCTCTGGGGCCAACGTCCTGACTTTC
CDR3: CASSLLQASGANVLTF
J: TRBJ2-6
V: TRBV7-9
size: many
D: NA

DNA: TGCAGTGCTAGAGTCGTAGGGGGCGAGACCAAAAACATTCAGTACTTC
CDR3: CSARVVGGETKNIQYF
J: TRBJ2-4
V: TRBV20-1
size: NA
D: TRBD1

DNA: TGTGCCAGCAGTTACGTGGCAGATCAGCCCCAGCATTTT
CDR3: CASSYVADQPQHF
J: TRBJ1-5
V: TRBV6-5
size: NA
D: NA

DNA: TGCAGCGCAGGGGTGGAAAAACTGTTTTTT
CDR3: CSAGVEKLFF
J: TRBJ1-4
V: TRBV29-1
size: many
D: NA

DNA: TGTGCCAGCAGTTATTCAGAGACCTATGGCTACACCTTC
CDR3: CASSYSETYGYTF
J: TRBJ1-2
V: TRBV6-2/TRBV6-3
size: NA
D: NA

DNA: TGCAGTGCTACCGGACAGGGACCGGGCTACGAGCAGTACTTC
CDR3: CSATGQGPGYEQYF
J: TRBJ2-7
V: TRBV20-1
size: NA
D: TRBD1

DNA: TGTGCCAGCAGCTTAGCGGCCTCTCGAGAGACCCAGTACTTC
CDR3: CASSLAASRETQYF
J: TRBJ2-5
V: TRBV7-9
size: many
D: NA